These 6 T cell receptor beta chains came from one sample sequenced in a study of cytotoxic CD8 clonotypes in ibrutinib-treated CLL (dated by TCRdb to about 2021). The time point label corresponds to: 12 months on ibrutinib. Library preparation employed the immunoSEQ multiplex PCR assay. TCRdb carries this immuneACCESS record with in-frame sequences only. Its versions omit some clonotypes, under half of them owing to an unresolved V gene in the studies checked, with the rest unexplained. The sample contains fewer than 90,000 clones, around 68% of them found a single time. The ten largest clones add up to around 5.8% of the sample. The material was PBMCs, obtained after 12 months of ibrutinib treatment. The source is a human donor with chronic lymphocytic leukemia.

This clone has only a few counts. This CDR3 is also generated by other DNA sequences in the sample. The chain carries TRBV18 and TRBJ1-5, with D uncertain. V lost 5 bases to trimming and J lost 1 base, with 9 bases between them. The CDR3 sequence is 14 residues long. Germline-derived CDR1 and CDR2 are KGHSH and LQKENI. This CDR3 is CASSATDSNQPQHF. The CDR3 DNA reads as TGTGCCAGCTCAGCCACGGACAGCAATCAGCCCCAGCATTTT.

This rearrangement joins TRBV6-1 to TRBJ1-5; D is undetermined. The V gene's germline CDR1 is MNHNS and CDR2 SASEGT. V lost 10 bases and J 0 bases, leaving 16 bases between the germline ends. The CDR3 is 15 residues long. This CDR3 reads CATVGGGNSNQPQHF. CDR3 DNA sequence: TGTGCCACCGTAGGAGGAGGGAATAGCAATCAGCCCCAGCATTTT.

This chain connects TRBV28 to TRBJ1-3; unclear D gene. Germline CDR1 reads MDHEN; CDR2 reads SYDVKM. The CDR3 has 15 amino acids. Trimming shortened V by 2 bases and J by 0 bases, and 8 bases separated the two germline ends. CDR3 loop: CASSLEVNSGNTIYF. The CDR3 DNA sequence: TGTGCCAGCAGTTTAGAGGTAAACTCTGGAAACACCATATATTTT.

The rearrangement uses TRBV6-5 and TRBJ2-7; D is perhaps TRBD1 or TRBD2 (5 bases each). The CDR3 extends over 15 amino acids. Trimming took 0 bases from V and 3 from J, leaving 12 bases between them. Germline lookup yields CDR1 MNHEY and CDR2 SVGAGI. The DNA of the CDR3 is TGTGCCAGCAGTTACTCGGGGGAAGCGCTCTACGAGCAGTACTTC. It yields the protein CASSYSGEALYEQYF.

The count of this clone is one. This sequence joins TRBV6-6 and TRBJ2-1; 11 bases fit TRBD2. CDR1 and CDR2 (germline): MNHNY, SVGAGI (reference sequence). This CDR3 contains 16 residues. The trim removed 6 bases at V and 7 bases at J, leaving 11 bases unmatched. CDR3 in DNA: TGTGCCAGCAGGGGGACTAGCGGAGGCCTCCGGAATGAGCAGTTCTTC. Its protein is CASRGTSGGLRNEQFF.

The chain recombines TRBV7-2 with TRBJ2-5; D gene unclear. Germline V gives CDR1 SGHTA, CDR2 FQGNSA. There are 13 residues in the CDR3. Trimming took 6 bases from V and 5 from J, leaving 13 bases between them. The CDR3 DNA reads as TGTGCCAGCAGTACGCCTCTCAGGGAGACCCAGTACTTC. Encoded protein: CASSTPLRETQYF.